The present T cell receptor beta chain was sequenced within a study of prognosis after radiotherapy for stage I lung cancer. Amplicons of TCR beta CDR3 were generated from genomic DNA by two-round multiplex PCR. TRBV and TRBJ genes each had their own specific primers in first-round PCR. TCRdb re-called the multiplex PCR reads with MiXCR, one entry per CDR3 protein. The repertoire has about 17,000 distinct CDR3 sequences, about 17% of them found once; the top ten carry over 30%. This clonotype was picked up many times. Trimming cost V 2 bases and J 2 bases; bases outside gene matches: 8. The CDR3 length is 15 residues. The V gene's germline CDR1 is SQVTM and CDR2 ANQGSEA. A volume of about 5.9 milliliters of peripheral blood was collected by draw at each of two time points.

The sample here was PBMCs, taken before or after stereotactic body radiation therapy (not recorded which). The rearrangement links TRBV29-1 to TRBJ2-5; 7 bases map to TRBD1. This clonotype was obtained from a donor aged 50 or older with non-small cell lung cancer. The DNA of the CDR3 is TGCAGCGTTGAATACACAGGGGTCCATCAAGAGACCCAGTACTTC. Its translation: CSVEYTGVHQETQYF.